The next 22 T cell receptor beta chains were all read from a single sample in a study of early T cells in non-severe SARS-CoV-2 infection. TCRdb reprocessed the 5' RACE reads with MiXCR, giving one entry per CDR3 protein. The repertoire holds around 63,000 distinct CDR3 sequences, with 10% to 15% as singletons. Sequencing was performed on whole blood. Source of these receptors: an adult who was a healthcare worker with PCR-confirmed SARS-CoV-2 infection or an uninfected control (not recorded which).

This clonotype showed up many times. This sequence joins TRBV11-2 and TRBJ2-3, with TRBD1 matching 12 bases. J gave up 3 bases and V 6 bases, and 7 bases lay outside the gene matches. This CDR3 is built from 16 residues. CDR1 and CDR2 from the germline V gene are SGHAT and FQNNGV. DNA for the CDR3: TGTGCCAGCAGACCACCGGGACAGGGGGCAACAGATACGCAGTATTTT. Protein product: CASRPPGQGATDTQYF.

This clonotype turned up a few times. The V and J genes are TRBV12-3 or TRBV12-4 and TRBJ2-3, with 9 bases lining up with TRBD2. The ends lost 5 bases at V and 3 bases at J; junction bases unmatched: 6. The CDR3 runs 15 residues. CDR3 sequence reads: CASSPRRGGTDTQYF. DNA for the CDR3: TGTGCCAGCAGTCCCCGGCGGGGGGGTACAGATACGCAGTATTTT.

The chain combines TRBV7-2 with TRBJ2-7; D assignment may be TRBD1 or TRBD2 (5 bases each). The germline V gene encodes CDR1 SGHTA and CDR2 FQGNSA. Deletions cut 2 bases from V and 3 bases from J, with 14 bases between. The CDR3 runs 15 residues. CDR3 coding DNA: TGTGCCAGCAGCTTAAGAGGGACGGAGTTCTACGAGCAGTACTTC. Residues: CASSLRGTEFYEQYF.

This clonotype has only a few counts. This rearrangement joins TRBV6-2 or TRBV6-3 to TRBJ1-2; D ambiguous. Trimming cost V 6 bases and J 2 bases, with 19 bases left between them. CDR1 and CDR2 from the germline V gene are MNHEY and SVGEGT. The length of the CDR3 is 16 residues. The CDR3 reads CASSPRPDKKNYGYTF. The DNA of the CDR3 is TGTGCCAGCAGCCCCCGACCGGATAAGAAAAACTATGGCTACACCTTC.

The chain employs TRBV12-2 and TRBJ2-5; the table's TRBD1 call for D was not verified on the DNA. TRBV12-2 has pseudogene status. The length of the CDR3 is 13 residues. The CDR3, as DNA: TGTGCAAGTCGCCCAGGGTACGGGGAGACCCAGTACTTC. Residues: CASRPGYGETQYF.

There are a few counts of this clonotype. The rearrangement links TRBV11-2 to TRBJ2-7; the D gene is possibly TRBD1 (6 bases). The V and J ends lost 3 bases and 2 bases respectively, with 14 bases between them. The CDR3 totals 15 residues. The germline V gene encodes CDR1 SGHAT and CDR2 FQNNGV. As DNA, the CDR3 is TGTGCCAGCAGCTTCTTTCTGGGACACACCTACGAGCAGTACTTC. Translating gives CASSFFLGHTYEQYF.

This clonotype was counted many times. DNA for the CDR3: TGTGCCAGCAGCGGGGGGACAGTCTACGAGCAGTACTTC. Translation: CASSGGTVYEQYF. The rearrangement joins TRBV7-2 to TRBJ2-7; TRBD1 might be the D (7 bases). Germline CDR1 is SGHTA and CDR2 is FQGNSA. The CDR3 runs 13 residues. Trimming left V 5 bases short and J 3 bases short, with 11 bases between. The full variable domain, rest sourced from reference TRBV7-2 and TRBJ2-7, is GAGVSQSPSNKVTEKGKDVELRCDPISGHTALYWYRQSLGQGLEFLIYFQGNSAPDKSGLPSDRFSAERTGGSVSTLTIQRTQQEDSAVYLCASSGGTVYEQYFGPGTRLTVT.

This clonotype was detected a few times. The limits of the CDR3 on the DNA are not certain, so only TCRdb's listed CDR3 is given. The V call is TRBV7-5, the J call TRBJ1-4; the table's TRBD1 call for D was not verified on the DNA. TRBV7-5 is marked as a pseudogene. The CDR3 length is 18 residues, termini included. CDR3 amino acids: CISVPEAGGGPGNEKLFF.

The chain couples TRBV6-2 or TRBV6-3 to TRBJ2-5; 8 bases map to TRBD1. The junction had 4 bases not matched to a gene; V was cut back by 5 bases and J by 2 bases. The CDR3 runs to 14 residues. Germline loops: CDR1 MNHEY, CDR2 SVGEGT. The CDR3, as DNA: TGTGCCAGCAGTCGAAGACAGGGGCAAGAGACCCAGTACTTC. It yields the protein CASSRRQGQETQYF.

This clonotype has a count of ten or more. The rearrangement joins TRBV20-1 to TRBJ2-3, with a possible D match to TRBD2 (6 bases). The CDR3 runs 14 residues. V gave up 0 bases and J gave up 12 bases, with 19 bases separating them. CDR1 DFQATT and CDR2 SNEGSKA come from the germline V gene (reference sequence). The CDR3 region has the DNA TGCAGTGCTAGAGAAGGTAGTGGTCTAGCGAGCCAGTATTTT. Translated: CSAREGSGLASQYF.

This clonotype has a handful of counts. This chain uses TRBV6-6 with TRBJ2-7; D perhaps matches TRBD1 (6 bases). This CDR3 region has 17 residues. The ends were cut back, 6 bases at V and 0 bases at J, with 21 bases in the middle. Germline CDR1 and CDR2: MNHNY and SVGAGI (reference sequence). CDR3 sequence reads: CASSPIPALGASYEQYF. The CDR3 DNA reads TGTGCCAGCAGCCCGATACCGGCTTTGGGGGCCTCCTACGAGCAGTACTTC.

This clonotype was seen more than once but under ten times. The chain recombines TRBV2 with TRBJ2-2; 11 positions agree with TRBD2. V was clipped by 8 bases and J by 4 bases; unmatched bases: 12. Per the germline V gene, CDR1 is SNHLY and CDR2 is FYNNEI. The CDR3 is 17 amino acids. In nucleotides, the CDR3 is TGTGCCAGCGCCTCCCTGGTTAGCGGGGGGGCCACCGGGGAGCTGTTTTTT. Its translation: CASASLVSGGATGELFF.

This clonotype was seen a handful of times. The chain has TRBV7-2 and TRBJ2-5; D unresolved. CDR3 length: 13 residues. Germline loops: CDR1 SGHTA, CDR2 FQGNSA. V dropped 2 bases and J dropped 3 bases, with 7 bases sitting between them. CDR3 DNA: TGTGCCAGCAGCTTACCAAACAAAGAGACCCAGTACTTC. As protein: CASSLPNKETQYF.

This clonotype was detected ten times or more. The rearrangement links TRBV7-9 to TRBJ1-2; D unclear. The CDR3 consists of 17 residues. Germline V gives CDR1 SEHNR, CDR2 FQNEAQ (reference sequence). V was cut by 0 bases and J by 5 bases, with 19 bases left in between. The CDR3: CASSLAGGQSSGYGYTF. DNA for the CDR3: TGTGCCAGCAGCTTAGCGGGAGGTCAGAGCTCAGGTTATGGCTACACCTTC.

The gene calls are TRBV7-2 and TRBJ2-1; D possibly corresponds to TRBD2 (5 bases). This CDR3 has 15 amino acids. The ends were cut back, 4 bases at V and 1 base at J, with 11 bases in the middle. CDR1 and CDR2 from the germline V gene are SGHTA and FQGNSA. CDR3 in amino acids: CASSSDLGSYNEQFF. CDR3 nucleotides: TGTGCCAGCAGCTCGGACTTGGGGTCCTACAATGAGCAGTTCTTC.

This clonotype was seen repeatedly, ten times or more. The CDR3 loop reads CASSFQGTDTQYF. For the CDR3, the DNA is TGTGCCAGCAGTTTCCAGGGCACAGATACGCAGTATTTT. The chain carries TRBV27 and TRBJ2-3; no clear D. This CDR3 has 13 amino acids. Germline values: CDR1 MNHEY, CDR2 SMNVEV (reference sequence). V was pared by 3 bases and J by 1 base, with 5 bases between.

This clonotype was seen a handful of times. This chain joins TRBV7-6 and TRBJ1-5, with a tentative D call TRBD1 (5 bases). V lost 5 bases and J 0 bases, leaving 11 bases between the germline ends. The CDR3 is 15 amino acids. The V gene's germline CDR1 is SGHVS and CDR2 FNYEAQ. The CDR3 sequence is CASSRGSNSNQPQHF. The CDR3 coding sequence is TGTGCCAGCAGCCGGGGCTCAAATAGCAATCAGCCCCAGCATTTT.

This clonotype was seen ten or more times. The gene calls are TRBV9 and TRBJ1-1; D uncertain. Germline lookup yields CDR1 SGDLS and CDR2 YYNGEE. CDR3 length: 14 amino acids. V lost 1 base, J lost 3 bases, and 10 bases lay in between. DNA for the CDR3: TGTGCCAGCAGCGTAATGGCGATCGACACTGAAGCTTTCTTT. Residues: CASSVMAIDTEAFF.

This clonotype was seen many times. This rearrangement joins TRBV12-3 or TRBV12-4 to TRBJ2-7; TRBD2 matches 9 bases. V shed 6 bases and J 0 bases; nucleotides not matched to a gene: 9. This CDR3 comprises 16 residues. The CDR3, as DNA: TGTGCCAGCAGCGGAAGACTAGCGGCGAGCTCCTACGAGCAGTACTTC. Its protein is CASSGRLAASSYEQYF.

This clonotype was picked up many times. The chain couples TRBV6-6 to TRBJ2-7, with D possibly being TRBD1 (5 bases). CDR3 size: 14 residues. CDR1 is MNHNY and CDR2 is SVGAGI in the germline V gene (reference sequence). The germline V and J ends were trimmed by 2 bases and 4 bases, with 12 bases remaining between them. CDR3 region: CASSYLGHLYEQYF. The CDR3 DNA follows: TGTGCCAGCAGTTACCTAGGACACCTATACGAGCAGTACTTC.

The table lists this clonotype with many counts. The V gene is TRBV6-1, the J gene TRBJ2-2; no firm D call. This CDR3 contains 13 residues. CDR1 is MNHNS, CDR2 SASEGT, per germline. The V end was cut by 2 bases, the J end by 5 bases, with 6 bases between. The CDR3 DNA is TGTGCCAGCAGTGAACTAGGGACCGGGGAGCTGTTTTTT. It translates to CASSELGTGELFF.

This clonotype came up a few times. The chain carries TRBV12-3 or TRBV12-4 and TRBJ2-5; D may be TRBD2 (6 bases). This CDR3 is built from 15 residues. Trimming left V 5 bases short and J 4 bases short, with 17 bases between. CDR3: CASSPRTAGRETQYF. CDR3 sequence (DNA): TGTGCCAGCAGTCCGAGGACGGCGGGGAGAGAGACCCAGTACTTC.